These 17 T cell receptor beta chains share one sample of origin, sequenced in a study of CXCR3-negative and CXCR3-positive naive CD8 T cells. The TRB cDNA libraries were prepared by 5' RACE with UMI labels. TCRdb reprocessed the 5' RACE reads, with one entry per CDR3 protein and no DNA. The table for this sample gives around 56,000 distinct CDR3 sequences. The sequenced material came from naive CXCR3- CD8+ T cells from blood. Subset reported: CD45RO-CCR7+CD27+CD95- naive CD8+ T cells lacking CXCR3 (TNR3-). These receptors were collected from a human donor in good health. Some clones in this sample may be carry-over from other donors' samples.

V usage is TRBV7-2 and J usage is TRBJ2-7; TCRdb calls TRBD1, which cannot be checked without DNA. The CDR3 is 17 amino acids. The germline CDR1 and CDR2 sequences are SGHTA and FQGNSA. CDR3: CASSLFWAQGTSYEQYF.

The rearrangement joins TRBV4-3 to TRBJ2-2; TCRdb lists TRBD1, though no DNA is available to test this call. Germline loops: CDR1 LGHNA, CDR2 YSLEER. This CDR3 comprises 17 residues. The CDR3 reads CASSQDLSGGAYGELFF.

The V call is TRBV20-1, the J call TRBJ1-5; as DNA is missing, the TRBD1 call by TCRdb cannot be tested. The CDR3 has 18 amino acids. Looked up from germline, CDR1 is DFQATT and CDR2 is SNEGSKA (reference sequence). The CDR3 loop is CSAPTGTGGVYSNQPQHF.

The CDR3: CASSLGDGYEQYF. The rearrangement uses TRBV5-4 and TRBJ2-7; the TCRdb call, TRBD1, lacks DNA for checking. This CDR3 has 13 amino acids. Looked up from germline, CDR1 is SGHNT and CDR2 is YYREEE (reference sequence).

The V call is TRBV11-2, the J call TRBJ2-3. In germline, CDR1 is SGHAT, CDR2 FQNNGV. The CDR3 has 15 amino acids. The CDR3 region is CASSHGGLATDTQYF.

The rearrangement joins TRBV7-9 to TRBJ1-1. The CDR3 length is 13 residues. Germline V gene data show CDR1 as SEHNR and CDR2 as FQNEAQ (reference sequence). This CDR3 is CASSLGLVTEAFF.

The chain is built from TRBV29-1 and TRBJ2-7; no DNA is available, so the TRBD2 call from TCRdb remains unchecked. Germline CDR1 reads SQVTM; CDR2 reads ANQGSEA. The CDR3 runs 14 residues. This chain's CDR3 is CSAEGQGPTYEQYF.

The chain links TRBV6-4 to TRBJ2-3; TCRdb selects TRBD2, and the lack of DNA leaves this call unchecked. The CDR3 extends over 14 amino acids. Germline CDR1 is MRHNA and CDR2 is SNTAGT. The CDR3: CASSEGLSTDTQYF.

This chain links TRBV20-1 with TRBJ1-2; TCRdb's D call of TRBD1 is untestable without DNA. Germline V CDR1 and CDR2: DFQATT, SNEGSKA (reference sequence). The CDR3 is 13 amino acids. The CDR3 here is CSVRANLFYGYTF.

V and J are TRBV7-9 and TRBJ2-7; lacking DNA, the TRBD1 call made by TCRdb goes unchecked. The germline V gene encodes CDR1 SEHNR and CDR2 FQNEAQ (reference sequence). CDR3 length: 13 amino acids. The CDR3: CASSPRTAYEQYF.

The chain couples TRBV7-2 to TRBJ2-3. The CDR3 runs to 12 residues. The germline V gene encodes CDR1 SGHTA and CDR2 FQGNSA. The CDR3 spells CASSLQADTQYF.

This chain uses TRBV6-2 or TRBV6-3 with TRBJ2-1; TCRdb outputs TRBD1, but without DNA this stays unchecked. The CDR3 length is 17 residues. Germline V gene data show CDR1 as MNHEY and CDR2 as SVGEGT. CDR3 in amino acids: CASSSRGQGVWDNEQFF.

The rearrangement joins TRBV3-1 to TRBJ1-3. CDR1 is LGHDT and CDR2 is YNNKEL in the germline V gene (reference sequence). The length of the CDR3 is 19 residues. This CDR3 is CASSQKIIRGTVAGNTIYF.

This chain links TRBV24-1 with TRBJ2-2. The germline V gene has CDR1 KGHDR and CDR2 SFDVKD. This CDR3 is 14 amino acids long. The CDR3 loop is CATSSTSNTGELFF.

The genes are TRBV29-1 and TRBJ1-1. The CDR3 totals 14 residues. CDR1 and CDR2 (germline): SQVTM, ANQGSEA. The CDR3 spells CSVAIATMDTEAFF.

V and J are TRBV29-1 and TRBJ2-3. Germline lookup yields CDR1 SQVTM and CDR2 ANQGSEA. The CDR3 spans 12 residues. Here the CDR3 reads CSVEDLTDTQYF.

V gene TRBV10-3 combines with J gene TRBJ2-1; lacking DNA, the TRBD1 call made by TCRdb goes unchecked. CDR1 is ENHRY and CDR2 is SYGVKD in the germline V gene. The CDR3 is made up of 15 amino acids. The CDR3 loop reads CAISDDGAFYNEQFF.